Each of the 2 T cell receptor beta chains below was sequenced from the same sample in a study of blood T cell repertoires in COVID-19. Assay used: immunoSEQ multiplex PCR; TCRdb lists only in-frame clones, some missing. The sample consists of approximately 150,000 clones, over 75% of them appearing once. Material for sequencing was PBMCs or T cells enriched from blood (not recorded which). The receptors stem from a human donor with acute COVID-19. The donor label of this sample is uncertain.

This sequence joins TRBV5-1 and TRBJ2-3; D is unclear. Germline V gives CDR1 SGHRS, CDR2 YFSETQ. V was trimmed by 2 bases and J by 5 bases, leaving 12 bases between them. CDR3 length equals 14 residues. The CDR3 spells CASSFGQFRDTQYF. Written as DNA, the CDR3 is TGCGCCAGCAGCTTTGGTCAGTTCAGAGATACGCAGTATTTT.

Of note for this clone: The identical CDR3 is also encoded by other nucleotide sequences in the sample. The chain recombines TRBV25-1 with TRBJ1-2; no firm D call. CDR3 length: 14 amino acids. V was clipped by 4 bases and J by 2 bases, with 11 bases between them. Germline V CDR1 and CDR2: MGHDK, SYGVNS. CDR3 region: CASSVLRSNYGYTF. The CDR3, as DNA: TGTGCCAGCAGTGTCCTACGTAGCAACTATGGCTACACCTTC.